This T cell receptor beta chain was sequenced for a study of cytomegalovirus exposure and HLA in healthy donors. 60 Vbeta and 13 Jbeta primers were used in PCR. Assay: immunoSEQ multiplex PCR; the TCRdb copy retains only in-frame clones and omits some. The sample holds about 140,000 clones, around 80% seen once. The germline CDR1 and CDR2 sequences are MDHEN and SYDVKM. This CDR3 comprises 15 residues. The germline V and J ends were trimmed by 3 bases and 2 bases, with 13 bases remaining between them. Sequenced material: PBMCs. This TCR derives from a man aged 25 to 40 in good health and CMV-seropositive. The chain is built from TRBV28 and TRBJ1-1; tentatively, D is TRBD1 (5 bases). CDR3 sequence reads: CASSLLAGINTEAFF. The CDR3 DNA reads TGTGCCAGCAGTTTGTTGGCAGGGATTAACACTGAAGCTTTCTTT.